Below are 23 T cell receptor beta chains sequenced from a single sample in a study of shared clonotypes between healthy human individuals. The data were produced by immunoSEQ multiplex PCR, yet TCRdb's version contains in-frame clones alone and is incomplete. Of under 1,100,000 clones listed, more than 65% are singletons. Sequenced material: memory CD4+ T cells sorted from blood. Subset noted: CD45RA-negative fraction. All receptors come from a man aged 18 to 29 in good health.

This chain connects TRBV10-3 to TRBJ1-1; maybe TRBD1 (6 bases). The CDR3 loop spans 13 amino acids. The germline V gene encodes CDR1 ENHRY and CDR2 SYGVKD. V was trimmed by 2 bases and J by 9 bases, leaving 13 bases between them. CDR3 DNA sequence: TGTGCCATCAGTGAGAATAGACAGGAACAAGCTTTCTTT. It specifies CAISENRQEQAFF.

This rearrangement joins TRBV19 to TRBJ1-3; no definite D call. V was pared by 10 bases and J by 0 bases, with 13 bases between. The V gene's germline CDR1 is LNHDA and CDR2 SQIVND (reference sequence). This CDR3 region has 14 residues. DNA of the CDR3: TGTGCCACCGGAACGGACGGCTCTGGAAACACCATATATTTT. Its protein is CATGTDGSGNTIYF.

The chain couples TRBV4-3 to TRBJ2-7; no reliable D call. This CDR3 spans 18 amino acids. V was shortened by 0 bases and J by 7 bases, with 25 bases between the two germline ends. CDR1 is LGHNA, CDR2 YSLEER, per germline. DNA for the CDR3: TGCGCCAGCAGCCAAGAGGGCCCCTGGCTACCTCCCTTTCGGGAGCAGTACTTC. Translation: CASSQEGPWLPPFREQYF.

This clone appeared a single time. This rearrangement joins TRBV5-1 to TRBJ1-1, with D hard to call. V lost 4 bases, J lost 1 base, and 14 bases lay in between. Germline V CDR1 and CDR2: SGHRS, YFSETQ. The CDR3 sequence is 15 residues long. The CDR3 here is CASSRISPSNTEAFF. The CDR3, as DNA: TGCGCCAGCAGCCGTATCAGTCCCTCGAACACTGAAGCTTTCTTT.

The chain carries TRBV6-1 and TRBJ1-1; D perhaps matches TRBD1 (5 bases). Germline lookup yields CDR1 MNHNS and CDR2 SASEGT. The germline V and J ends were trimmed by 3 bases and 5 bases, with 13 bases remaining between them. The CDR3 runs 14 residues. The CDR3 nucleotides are TGTGCCAGCAGTGATCAAGCAGGGTGGACTGAAGCTTTCTTT. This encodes CASSDQAGWTEAFF.

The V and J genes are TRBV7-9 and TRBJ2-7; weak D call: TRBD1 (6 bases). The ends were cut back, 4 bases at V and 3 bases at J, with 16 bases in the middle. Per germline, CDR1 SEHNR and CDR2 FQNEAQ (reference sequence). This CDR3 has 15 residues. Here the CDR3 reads CASSYHRVSSYEQYF. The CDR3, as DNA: TGTGCCAGCAGCTACCACAGGGTATCGAGCTACGAGCAGTACTTC.

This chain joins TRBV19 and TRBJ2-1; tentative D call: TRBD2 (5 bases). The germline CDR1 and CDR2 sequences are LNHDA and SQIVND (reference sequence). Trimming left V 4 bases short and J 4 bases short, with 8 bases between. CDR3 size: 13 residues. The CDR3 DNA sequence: TGTGCCAGTAGTAGAGAGGGTTACAATGAGCAGTTCTTC. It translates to CASSREGYNEQFF.

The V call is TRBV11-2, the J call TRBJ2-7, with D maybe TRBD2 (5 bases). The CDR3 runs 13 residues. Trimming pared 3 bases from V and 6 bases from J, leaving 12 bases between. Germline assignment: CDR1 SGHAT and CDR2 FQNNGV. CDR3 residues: CASSLSEVSEQYF. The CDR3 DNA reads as TGTGCCAGCAGCTTGTCGGAGGTGAGCGAGCAGTACTTC.

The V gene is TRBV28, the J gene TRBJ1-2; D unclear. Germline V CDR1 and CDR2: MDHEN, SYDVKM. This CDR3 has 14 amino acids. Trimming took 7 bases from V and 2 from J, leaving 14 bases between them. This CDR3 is CASIPGGPNYGYTF. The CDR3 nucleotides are TGTGCCAGCATCCCTGGTGGGCCAAACTATGGCTACACCTTC.

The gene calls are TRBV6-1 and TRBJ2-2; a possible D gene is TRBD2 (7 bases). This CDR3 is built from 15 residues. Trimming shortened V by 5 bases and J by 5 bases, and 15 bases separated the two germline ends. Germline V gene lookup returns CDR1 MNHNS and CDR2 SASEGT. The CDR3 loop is CASSFQRGATGELFF. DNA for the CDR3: TGTGCCAGCAGTTTCCAACGGGGGGCGACCGGGGAGCTGTTTTTT.

The CDR3 loop reads CASSLAGTGQGDTQYF. In DNA, the CDR3 is TGCGCCAGCAGCTTGGCGGGGACAGGGCAGGGAGATACGCAGTATTTT. V and J are TRBV5-1 and TRBJ2-3, with 9 nucleotides matching TRBD1. Trimming cost V 0 bases and J 5 bases; bases outside gene matches: 7. CDR1 and CDR2 from the germline V gene are SGHRS and YFSETQ. This CDR3 is built from 16 residues.

CDR3 amino acids: CASSYLSGRGDREQYF. CDR3 coding DNA: TGTGCCAGCAGTTACTTAAGCGGGAGAGGGGACCGCGAGCAGTACTTC. The chain combines TRBV6-5 with TRBJ2-7, with 8 bases that match TRBD2. The CDR3 is made up of 16 amino acids. Per the germline V gene, CDR1 is MNHEY and CDR2 is SVGAGI. The J segment lost 6 bases and the V segment lost 1 base, leaving 11 bases of the junction unmatched.

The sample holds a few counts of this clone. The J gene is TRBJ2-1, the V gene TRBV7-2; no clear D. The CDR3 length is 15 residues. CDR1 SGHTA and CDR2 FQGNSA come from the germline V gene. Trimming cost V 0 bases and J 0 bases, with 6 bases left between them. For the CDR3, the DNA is TGTGCCAGCAGCTTAGCCAGCCTCTCCTACAATGAGCAGTTCTTC. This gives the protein CASSLASLSYNEQFF.

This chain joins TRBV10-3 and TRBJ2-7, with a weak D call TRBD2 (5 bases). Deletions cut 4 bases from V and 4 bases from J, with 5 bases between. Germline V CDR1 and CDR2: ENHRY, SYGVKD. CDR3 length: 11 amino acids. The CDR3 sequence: CAISGEYEQYF. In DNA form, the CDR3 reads TGTGCCATCAGTGGGGAGTACGAGCAGTACTTC.

The DNA for the CDR3 is TGTGCCAGCAGCTCGGCGGGCCCGAGCTCCTACAATGAGCAGTTCTTC. This gives the protein CASSSAGPSSYNEQFF. This chain links TRBV5-6 with TRBJ2-1; TRBD2 is a possible D gene (5 bases). The germline CDR1 and CDR2 sequences are SGHDT and YYEEEE. CDR3 length: 16 residues. V was cut by 3 bases and J by 0 bases, with 13 bases left in between.

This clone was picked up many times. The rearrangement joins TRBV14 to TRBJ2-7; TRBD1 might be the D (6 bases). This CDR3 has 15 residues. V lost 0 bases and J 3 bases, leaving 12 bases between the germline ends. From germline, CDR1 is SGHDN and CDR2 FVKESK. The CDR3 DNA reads TGTGCCAGCAGCCAAGACCTAACAGGGTTCTACGAGCAGTACTTC. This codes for CASSQDLTGFYEQYF.

Here the CDR3 DNA reads TGTGCCAGCAGCCCCCTGGGGGCCTCAGCGGAGCAGTACTTC. This gives the protein CASSPLGASAEQYF. This chain links TRBV11-2 with TRBJ2-7, with D maybe TRBD1 (6 bases). The CDR3 spans 14 residues. Germline V lookup: CDR1 SGHAT, CDR2 FQNNGV. V was clipped by 5 bases and J by 7 bases, with 18 bases between them.

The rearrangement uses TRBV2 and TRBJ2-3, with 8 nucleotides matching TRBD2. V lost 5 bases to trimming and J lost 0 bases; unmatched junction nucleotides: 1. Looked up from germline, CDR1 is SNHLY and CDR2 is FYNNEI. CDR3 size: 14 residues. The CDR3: CASSPGGSTDTQYF. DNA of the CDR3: TGTGCCAGCAGTCCGGGGGGGAGCACAGATACGCAGTATTTT. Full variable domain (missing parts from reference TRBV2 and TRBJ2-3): EPEVTQTPSHQVTQMGQEVILRCVPISNHLYFYWYRQILGQKVEFLVSFYNNEISEKSEIFDDQFSVERPDGSNFTLKIRSTKLEDSAMYFCASSPGGSTDTQYFGPGTRLTVL.

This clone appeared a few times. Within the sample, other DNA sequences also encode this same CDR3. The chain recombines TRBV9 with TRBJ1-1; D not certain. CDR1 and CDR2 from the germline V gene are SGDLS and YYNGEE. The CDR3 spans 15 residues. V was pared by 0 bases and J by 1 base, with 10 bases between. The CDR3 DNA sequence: TGTGCCAGCAGCGTAGATGAGGGATGGAACACTGAAGCTTTCTTT. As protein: CASSVDEGWNTEAFF.

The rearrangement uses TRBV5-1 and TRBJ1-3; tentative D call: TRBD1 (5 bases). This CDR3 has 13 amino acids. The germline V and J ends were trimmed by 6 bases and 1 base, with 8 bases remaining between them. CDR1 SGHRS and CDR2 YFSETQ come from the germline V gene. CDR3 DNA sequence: TGCGCCAGCAAGTCAGGGTCTGGAAACACCATATATTTT. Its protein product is CASKSGSGNTIYF.

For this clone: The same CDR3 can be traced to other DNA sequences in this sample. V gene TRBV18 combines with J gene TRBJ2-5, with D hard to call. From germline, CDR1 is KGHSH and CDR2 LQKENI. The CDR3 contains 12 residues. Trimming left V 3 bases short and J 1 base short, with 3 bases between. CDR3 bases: TGTGCCAGCTCACCCCCCCAAGAGACCCAGTACTTC. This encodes CASSPPQETQYF.

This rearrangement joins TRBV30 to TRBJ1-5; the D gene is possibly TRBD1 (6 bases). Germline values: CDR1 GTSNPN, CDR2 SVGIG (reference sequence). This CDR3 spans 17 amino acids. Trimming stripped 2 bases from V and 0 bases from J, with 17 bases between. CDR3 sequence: CAWSKEGDAYSNQPQHF. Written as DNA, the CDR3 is TGTGCCTGGAGTAAAGAGGGGGACGCATATAGCAATCAGCCCCAGCATTTT.

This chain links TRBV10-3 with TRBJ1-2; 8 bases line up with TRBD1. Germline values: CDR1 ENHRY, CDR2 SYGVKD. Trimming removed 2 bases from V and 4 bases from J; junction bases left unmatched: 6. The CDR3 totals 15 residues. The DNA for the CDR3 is TGTGCCATCAGTGAGACATGGACAGGGAGCTATGGCTACACCTTC. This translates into CAISETWTGSYGYTF.